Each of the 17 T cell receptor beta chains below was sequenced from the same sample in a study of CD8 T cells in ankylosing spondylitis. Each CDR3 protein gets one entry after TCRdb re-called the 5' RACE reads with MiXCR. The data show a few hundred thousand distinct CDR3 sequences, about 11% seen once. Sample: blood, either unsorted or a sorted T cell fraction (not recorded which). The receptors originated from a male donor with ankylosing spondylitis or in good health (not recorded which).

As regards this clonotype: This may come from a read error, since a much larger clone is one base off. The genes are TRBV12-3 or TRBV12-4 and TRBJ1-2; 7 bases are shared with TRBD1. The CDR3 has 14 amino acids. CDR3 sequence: CASSLTGKGYGDTF. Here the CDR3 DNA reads TGTGCCAGCAGTTTGACAGGGAAAGGCTATGGCGACACCTTC.

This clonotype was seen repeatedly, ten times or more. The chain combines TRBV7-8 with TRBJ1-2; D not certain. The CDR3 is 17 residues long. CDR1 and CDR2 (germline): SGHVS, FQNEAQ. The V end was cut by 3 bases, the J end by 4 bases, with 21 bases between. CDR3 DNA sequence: TGTGCCAGCAGCTTGCGGGCGATCGGACTAAATTTCTATGGCTACACCTTC. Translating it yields CASSLRAIGLNFYGYTF. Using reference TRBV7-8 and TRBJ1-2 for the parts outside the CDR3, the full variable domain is GAGVSQSPRYKVAKRGQDVALRCDPISGHVSLFWYQQALGQGPEFLTYFQNEAQLDKSGLPSDRFFAERPEGSVSTLKIQRTQQEDSAVYLCASSLRAIGLNFYGYTFGSGTRLTVV.

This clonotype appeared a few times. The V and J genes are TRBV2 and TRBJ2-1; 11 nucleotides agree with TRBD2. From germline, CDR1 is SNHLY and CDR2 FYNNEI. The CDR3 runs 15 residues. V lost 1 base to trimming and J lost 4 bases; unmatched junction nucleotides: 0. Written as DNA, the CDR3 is TGTGCCAGCAGTGAAGGACTAGCGGGATACAATGAGCAGTTCTTC. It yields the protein CASSEGLAGYNEQFF.

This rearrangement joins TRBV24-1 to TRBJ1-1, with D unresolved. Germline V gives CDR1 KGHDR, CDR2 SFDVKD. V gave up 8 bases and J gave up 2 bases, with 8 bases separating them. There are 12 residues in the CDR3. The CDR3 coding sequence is TGTGCCACCAAGGGTCCTAACACTGAAGCTTTCTTT. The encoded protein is CATKGPNTEAFF.

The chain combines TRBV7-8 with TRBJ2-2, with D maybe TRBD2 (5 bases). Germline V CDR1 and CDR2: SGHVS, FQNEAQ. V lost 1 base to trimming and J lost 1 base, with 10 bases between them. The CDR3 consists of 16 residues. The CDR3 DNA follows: TGTGCCAGCAGCTTAGTTGGCGGGCTGAACACCGGGGAGCTGTTTTTT. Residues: CASSLVGGLNTGELFF.

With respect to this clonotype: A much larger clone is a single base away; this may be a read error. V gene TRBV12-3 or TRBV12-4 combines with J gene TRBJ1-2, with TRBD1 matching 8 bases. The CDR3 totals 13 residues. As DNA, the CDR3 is TGTGCCAGCAGTTTCCAGGGGGCGGATGGCGACACCTTC. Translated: CASSFQGADGDTF.

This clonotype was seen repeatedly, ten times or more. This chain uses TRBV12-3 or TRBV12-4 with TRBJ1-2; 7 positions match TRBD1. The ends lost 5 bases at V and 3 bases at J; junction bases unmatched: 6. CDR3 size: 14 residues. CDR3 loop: CASSTPGQYYGYTF. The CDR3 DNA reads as TGTGCCAGCAGTACCCCGGGACAGTACTATGGCTACACCTTC.

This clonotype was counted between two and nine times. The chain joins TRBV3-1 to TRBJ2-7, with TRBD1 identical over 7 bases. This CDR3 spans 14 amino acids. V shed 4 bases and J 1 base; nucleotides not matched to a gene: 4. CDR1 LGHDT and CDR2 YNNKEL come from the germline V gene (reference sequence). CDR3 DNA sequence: TGTGCCAGCAGCCTACAACAGGGGTCCTACGAGCAGTACTTC. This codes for CASSLQQGSYEQYF.

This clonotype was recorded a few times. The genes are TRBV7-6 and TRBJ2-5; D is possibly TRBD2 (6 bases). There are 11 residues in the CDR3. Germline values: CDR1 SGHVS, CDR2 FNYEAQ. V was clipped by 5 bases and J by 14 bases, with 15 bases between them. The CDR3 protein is CASSAGGSLYF. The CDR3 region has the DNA TGTGCCAGCAGCGCTGGGGGGTCACTCTACTTC.

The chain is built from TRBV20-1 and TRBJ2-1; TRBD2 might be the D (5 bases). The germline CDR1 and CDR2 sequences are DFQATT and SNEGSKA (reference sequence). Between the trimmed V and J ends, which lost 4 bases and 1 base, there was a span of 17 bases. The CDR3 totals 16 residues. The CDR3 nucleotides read TGCAGTGCTATCCCTGGGCTAGCAGCGTCCTACAATGAGCAGTTCTTC. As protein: CSAIPGLAASYNEQFF.

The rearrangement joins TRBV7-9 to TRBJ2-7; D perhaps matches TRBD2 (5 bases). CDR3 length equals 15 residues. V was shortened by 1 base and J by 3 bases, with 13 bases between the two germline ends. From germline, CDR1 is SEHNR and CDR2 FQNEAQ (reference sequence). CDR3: CASSLDADLNYEQYF. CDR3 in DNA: TGTGCCAGCAGCTTAGATGCGGACTTAAACTACGAGCAGTACTTC.

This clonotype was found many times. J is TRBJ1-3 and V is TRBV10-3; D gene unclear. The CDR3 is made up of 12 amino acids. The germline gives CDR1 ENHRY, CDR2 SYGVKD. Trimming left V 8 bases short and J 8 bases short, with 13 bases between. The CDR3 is CAIGAGLDTIYF. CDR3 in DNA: TGTGCCATCGGCGCCGGGCTGGACACCATATATTTT.

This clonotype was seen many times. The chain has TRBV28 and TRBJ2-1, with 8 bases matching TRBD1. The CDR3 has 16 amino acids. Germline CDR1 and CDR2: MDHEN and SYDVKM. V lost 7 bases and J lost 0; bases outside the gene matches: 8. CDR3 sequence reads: CASKTTGAFSYNEQFF. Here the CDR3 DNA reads TGTGCCAGCAAAACGACAGGGGCCTTCTCCTACAATGAGCAGTTCTTC.

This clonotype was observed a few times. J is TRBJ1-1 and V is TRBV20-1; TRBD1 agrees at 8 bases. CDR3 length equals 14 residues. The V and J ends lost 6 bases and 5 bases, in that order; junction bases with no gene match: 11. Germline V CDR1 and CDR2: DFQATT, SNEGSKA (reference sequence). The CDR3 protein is CSAKDRAKRTEAFF. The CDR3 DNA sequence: TGCAGTGCCAAGGACAGGGCTAAAAGGACTGAAGCTTTCTTT.

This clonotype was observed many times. The CDR3 sequence: CASSLVRSYEQYF. The CDR3 DNA sequence: TGTGCCAGCAGCTTAGTCCGCTCCTACGAGCAGTACTTC. The chain has TRBV7-9 and TRBJ2-7; D unresolved. The CDR3 extends over 13 amino acids. Deletions cut 1 base from V and 0 bases from J, with 4 bases between. Germline V gene data show CDR1 as SEHNR and CDR2 as FQNEAQ (reference sequence).

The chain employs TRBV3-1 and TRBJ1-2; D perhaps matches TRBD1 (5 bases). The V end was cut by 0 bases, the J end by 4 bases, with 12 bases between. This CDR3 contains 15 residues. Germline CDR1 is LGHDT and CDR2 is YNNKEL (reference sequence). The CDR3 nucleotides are TGTGCCAGCAGCCAAGATGCAACCCAGGGCTATGGCTACACCTTC. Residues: CASSQDATQGYGYTF.

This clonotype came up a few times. CDR3 in DNA: TGCGCCAGCAGTGGGACTTCACAGAACACTGAAGCTTTCTTT. It encodes CASSGTSQNTEAFF. This rearrangement joins TRBV5-1 to TRBJ1-1; D is possibly TRBD1 (5 bases). The CDR3 is made up of 14 amino acids. Germline CDR1 and CDR2: SGHRS and YFSETQ. Trimming stripped 5 bases from V and 1 base from J, with 12 bases between.